The subject of this entry is one TCR beta chain. Germline CDR1 reads LGHDT; CDR2 reads YNNKEL (reference sequence). The CDR3 contains 15 residues. The V and J ends lost 0 bases and 2 bases respectively, with 11 bases between them. TCRdb keeps only in-frame clones here, not all; method: immunoSEQ multiplex PCR. Of fewer than 350,000 clones listed, approximately 91% are singletons. This sample stems from a study of blood T cell repertoires in COVID-19. Looking at the study overall: From T cells, B-cell-depleted T cells, or PBMCs came the material, which was cDNA or gDNA.

The receptor was derived from a woman in her 40s who had recovered from COVID-19. The rearrangement uses TRBV3-1 (or the pseudogene TRBV3-2) and TRBJ2-7; tentative D call: TRBD2 (5 bases). The specimen was PBMCs or T cells enriched from blood (not recorded which). In nucleotides, the CDR3 is TGTGCCAGCAGCCAAGATATAGCGCCCACCTACGAGCAGTACTTC. Its protein is CASSQDIAPTYEQYF.